Each of the 24 T cell receptor beta chains below was sequenced from the same sample in a study of CD8 T cells in ankylosing spondylitis. TCRdb re-called the 5' RACE reads through MiXCR, storing one row per CDR3 protein. The table includes roughly 230,000 distinct CDR3 sequences, under 20% detected once. The sample was blood, either unsorted or a sorted T cell fraction (not recorded which). These receptors were taken from a male donor with ankylosing spondylitis or in good health (not recorded which).

The J gene is TRBJ1-1, the V gene TRBV4-1; D call uncertain. V lost 0 bases to trimming and J lost 7 bases, with 9 bases between them. The CDR3 is 13 amino acids. CDR1 MGHRA and CDR2 YSYEKL come from the germline V gene. Written as DNA, the CDR3 is TGCGCCAGCAGCCAAGATAACGGGGATGAAGCTTTCTTT. As protein: CASSQDNGDEAFF.

This clonotype was recorded a few times. V and J are TRBV4-2 and TRBJ2-1; 11 bases match TRBD2. After removal of 3 bases from V and 8 bases from J, the junction contained 6 bases not matched to a gene. Germline CDR1 is LGHNA and CDR2 is YNFKEQ. The CDR3 is made up of 15 amino acids. CDR3 in DNA: TGTGCCAGCAGCCAGGGGCTAGCGGGAGGATATGAGCAGTTCTTC. Amino acid sequence: CASSQGLAGGYEQFF.

The chain links TRBV4-1 to TRBJ2-3; TRBD2 aligns across 9 bases. The CDR3 runs to 18 residues. The V segment lost 4 bases and the J segment 3 bases; nucleotides outside the gene matches: 14. From germline, CDR1 is MGHRA and CDR2 YSYEKL. DNA for the CDR3: TGCGCCAGCAGCCTCCCGCCTGGAGGGAGCGGGGGGACAGATACGCAGTATTTT. This translates into CASSLPPGGSGGTDTQYF.

The table lists this clonotype with a few counts. This chain joins TRBV27 and TRBJ2-1, with unresolved D. Germline loops: CDR1 MNHEY, CDR2 SMNVEV (reference sequence). The CDR3 length is 13 residues. Deletions cut 8 bases from V and 3 bases from J, with 11 bases between. DNA for the CDR3: TGTGCCAGCGCCCCCTACTACTACAATGAGCAGTTCTTC. It encodes CASAPYYYNEQFF.

This clonotype was counted at least ten times. V and J are TRBV15 and TRBJ1-1; D remains ambiguous. V lost 5 bases and J lost 5, with 12 bases in between. The V gene's germline CDR1 is LNHNV and CDR2 YYDKDF (reference sequence). The CDR3 is 13 residues long. The CDR3 DNA reads TGTGCCACCAGCCACGCAATCGTTACTGAAGCTTTCTTT. This sequence encodes CATSHAIVTEAFF. The whole variable domain, remainder taken from reference TRBV15 and TRBJ1-1, is DAMVIQNPRYQVTQFGKPVTLSCSQTLNHNVMYWYQQKSSQAPKLLFHYYDKDFNNEADTPDNFQSRRPNTSFCFLDIRSPGLGDTAMYLCATSHAIVTEAFFGQGTRLTVV.

This clonotype was counted only a few times. The rearrangement uses TRBV7-3 and TRBJ2-1; 12 bases agree with TRBD2. The CDR3 contains 17 residues. J was trimmed by 7 bases and V by 4 bases; bases with no gene match: 11. Germline-derived CDR1 and CDR2 are SGHTA and FQGTGA. As DNA, the CDR3 is TGTGCCAGCAGCTCCCCCCCTCGACTAGCGGGAGTTAATGAGCAGTTCTTC. It encodes CASSSPPRLAGVNEQFF.

This clonotype was observed a few times. The chain links TRBV29-1 to TRBJ2-7; 12 nucleotides line up with TRBD2. Germline CDR1 and CDR2: SQVTM and ANQGSEA. The CDR3 covers 17 residues. Unmatched junction bases numbered 10, after V lost 2 bases and J lost 2 bases. The CDR3 loop is CSVERLTSGRPPYEQYF. CDR3 bases: TGCAGCGTTGAACGTCTTACTAGCGGGAGGCCCCCCTACGAGCAGTACTTC.

CDR3 amino acids: CASSMNRVEQYF. The DNA of the CDR3 is TGTGCCAGTAGTATGAACAGGGTTGAGCAGTACTTC. The genes are TRBV19 and TRBJ2-7, with D perhaps matching TRBD1 (6 bases). V was trimmed by 3 bases and J by 7 bases, leaving 10 bases between them. Germline V gives CDR1 LNHDA, CDR2 SQIVND (reference sequence). The CDR3 has 12 amino acids. Variable domain in full (rest from reference TRBV19 and TRBJ2-7): DGGITQSPKYLFRKEGQNVTLSCEQNLNHDAMYWYRQDPGQGLRLIYYSQIVNDFQKGDIAEGYSVSREKKESFPLTVTSAQKNPTAFYLCASSMNRVEQYFGPGTRLTVT.

This clonotype has ten or more counts. This chain uses TRBV7-2 with TRBJ2-2; weak D call: TRBD2 (6 bases). In germline, CDR1 is SGHTA, CDR2 FQGNSA. Trimming took 5 bases from V and 0 from J, leaving 19 bases between them. There are 18 residues in the CDR3. CDR3 amino acids: CASSQGLPADPNTGELFF. The CDR3, as DNA: TGTGCCAGCAGCCAAGGACTACCGGCCGATCCGAACACCGGGGAGCTGTTTTTT.

This clonotype was detected ten times or more. V and J are TRBV5-1 and TRBJ1-5, with 9 bases that match TRBD1. The CDR3 runs 14 residues. Trimming cost V 3 bases and J 4 bases; bases outside gene matches: 2. In germline, CDR1 is SGHRS, CDR2 YFSETQ. The DNA for the CDR3 is TGCGCCAGCAGCTCGGGACAGGGTAATCAGCCCCAGCATTTT. This sequence encodes CASSSGQGNQPQHF.

In this sample, this clonotype turned up many times. The chain carries TRBV29-1 and TRBJ1-1, with TRBD1 matching over 7 bases. The germline gives CDR1 SQVTM, CDR2 ANQGSEA. The length of the CDR3 is 15 residues. V lost 6 bases, J lost 1 base, and 11 bases stayed unmatched. This CDR3 is CSVSGTENGNTEAFF. The CDR3 DNA follows: TGCAGCGTCTCCGGGACAGAAAACGGGAACACTGAAGCTTTCTTT.

V is TRBV4-3 and J is TRBJ2-7; 10 nucleotides agree with TRBD2. Germline lookup yields CDR1 LGHNA and CDR2 YSLEER. This CDR3 comprises 17 residues. V shed 0 bases and J 5 bases; nucleotides not matched to a gene: 10. The CDR3 region is CASSQDWSGRADHEQYF. The CDR3 DNA sequence: TGCGCCAGCAGCCAAGATTGGAGCGGGAGGGCCGACCACGAGCAGTACTTC.

This chain connects TRBV7-9 to TRBJ1-1, with a possible D match to TRBD1 (6 bases). Germline CDR1 SEHNR, CDR2 FQNEAQ (reference sequence). The CDR3 is made up of 12 amino acids. Trimming pared 7 bases from V and 7 bases from J, leaving 13 bases between. The CDR3 DNA reads as TGTGCCAGCAAGGGGGAGAGGGATGAAGCTTTCTTT. As protein: CASKGERDEAFF.

The sample holds a few counts of this clonotype. The chain has TRBV9 and TRBJ1-1; weak D call: TRBD1 (5 bases). V was clipped by 2 bases and J by 1 base, with 9 bases between them. This CDR3 comprises 14 residues. The germline CDR1 and CDR2 sequences are SGDLS and YYNGEE. The CDR3 nucleotides are TGTGCCAGCAGCGTGTGGGGGTCGAACACTGAAGCTTTCTTT. Translated: CASSVWGSNTEAFF.

In DNA form, the CDR3 reads TGTGCCAGCAGAAGGGCAGGGGGCAGGGATGAGCAGTTCTTC. Amino acid sequence: CASRRAGGRDEQFF. The chain couples TRBV7-9 to TRBJ2-1; 8 bases line up with TRBD1. J lost 8 bases, V lost 6 bases, and 9 bases had no gene match. Germline V gives CDR1 SEHNR, CDR2 FQNEAQ (reference sequence). CDR3 length: 14 residues.

This clonotype showed up just a few times. The chain uses TRBV19 and TRBJ2-1; D call uncertain. The V end lost 5 bases, the J end lost 7 bases, and 15 bases lay between the germline ends. The CDR3 length is 14 residues. The germline V gene has CDR1 LNHDA and CDR2 SQIVND (reference sequence). The chain's CDR3 is CASSFGQVSNEQFF. CDR3 nucleotides: TGTGCCAGTAGTTTTGGGCAGGTATCGAATGAGCAGTTCTTC.

This clonotype has just a few counts. The J gene is TRBJ2-3, the V gene TRBV10-3, with 9 bases identical to TRBD1. The germline gives CDR1 ENHRY, CDR2 SYGVKD. With V trimmed by 8 bases and J by 3 bases, 3 bases remained unmatched. The CDR3 is made up of 13 amino acids. CDR3 sequence: CAIRDRETDTQYF. Written as DNA, the CDR3 is TGTGCCATCCGGGACAGGGAGACAGATACGCAGTATTTT.

This chain joins TRBV20-1 and TRBJ2-7; no definite D call. There are 12 residues in the CDR3. Trimming shortened V by 6 bases and J by 4 bases, and 13 bases separated the two germline ends. The germline gives CDR1 DFQATT, CDR2 SNEGSKA (reference sequence). The CDR3 loop is CSAIGSFYEQYF. CDR3 DNA: TGCAGTGCCATAGGGTCCTTTTACGAGCAGTACTTC.

J is TRBJ2-3 and V is TRBV4-3; 10 bases match TRBD2. J lost 2 bases, V lost 0 bases, and 8 bases had no gene match. The CDR3 length is 18 residues. Germline V gives CDR1 LGHNA, CDR2 YSLEER. The CDR3 here is CASSQDGGLARPTDTQYF. CDR3 coding DNA: TGCGCCAGCAGCCAAGATGGGGGACTAGCGAGACCCACAGATACGCAGTATTTT.

The chain couples TRBV27 to TRBJ2-5; TRBD2 aligns across 11 bases. The CDR3 has 15 amino acids. Germline V CDR1 and CDR2: MNHEY, SMNVEV (reference sequence). The trim removed 3 bases at V and 4 bases at J, leaving 4 bases unmatched. CDR3 sequence: CASSLGTSGGETQYF. The CDR3 nucleotides are TGTGCCAGCAGTTTGGGGACTAGCGGTGGAGAGACCCAGTACTTC.

This clonotype was seen a handful of times. The CDR3 loop reads CASSRPEGDEQFF. As DNA, the CDR3 is TGTGCCAGCAGCCGCCCTGAGGGGGATGAGCAGTTCTTC. J is TRBJ2-1 and V is TRBV7-9, with D possibly being TRBD1 (6 bases). This CDR3 has 13 residues. V was pared by 5 bases and J by 8 bases, with 13 bases between. Looked up from germline, CDR1 is SEHNR and CDR2 is FQNEAQ (reference sequence).

The J gene is TRBJ1-1, the V gene TRBV12-3 or TRBV12-4, with no clear D. V was cut by 6 bases and J by 0 bases, with 14 bases left in between. CDR3 size: 15 residues. CDR3 amino acids: CASRPPTLMNTEAFF. The DNA for the CDR3 is TGTGCCAGCAGACCCCCAACCTTGATGAACACTGAAGCTTTCTTT.

This clonotype was found a few times. The chain joins TRBV5-1 to TRBJ2-1; D may be TRBD1 (5 bases). CDR1 and CDR2 from the germline V gene are SGHRS and YFSETQ. The CDR3 covers 16 residues. Between the trimmed V and J ends, which lost 3 bases and 2 bases, there was a span of 15 bases. The CDR3, as DNA: TGCGCCAGCAGCTCGGAAGCAGGGAATCCCTACAATGAGCAGTTCTTC. This gives the protein CASSSEAGNPYNEQFF.

This clonotype has just a few counts. The J gene is TRBJ2-2, the V gene TRBV20-1, with 10 bases aligning to TRBD2. The ends lost 0 bases at V and 4 bases at J; junction bases unmatched: 5. Germline loops: CDR1 DFQATT, CDR2 SNEGSKA (reference sequence). This CDR3 spans 16 amino acids. The chain's CDR3 is CSARDPSGRATGELFF. In DNA form, the CDR3 reads TGCAGTGCTAGAGATCCGAGCGGGAGGGCCACCGGGGAGCTGTTTTTT.